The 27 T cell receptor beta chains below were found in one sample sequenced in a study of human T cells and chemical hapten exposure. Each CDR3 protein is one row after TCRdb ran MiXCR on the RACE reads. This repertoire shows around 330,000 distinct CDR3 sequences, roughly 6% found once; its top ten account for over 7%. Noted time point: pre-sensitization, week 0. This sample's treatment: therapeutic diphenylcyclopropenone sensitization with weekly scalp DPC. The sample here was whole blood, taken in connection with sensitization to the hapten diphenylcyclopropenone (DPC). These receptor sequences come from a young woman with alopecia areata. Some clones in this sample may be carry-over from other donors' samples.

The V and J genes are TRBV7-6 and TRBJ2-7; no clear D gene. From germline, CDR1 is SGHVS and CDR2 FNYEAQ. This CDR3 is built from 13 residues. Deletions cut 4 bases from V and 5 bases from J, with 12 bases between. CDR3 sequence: CASSSWTDDEQYF. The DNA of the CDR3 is TGTGCCAGCAGCTCCTGGACGGACGACGAGCAGTACTTC.

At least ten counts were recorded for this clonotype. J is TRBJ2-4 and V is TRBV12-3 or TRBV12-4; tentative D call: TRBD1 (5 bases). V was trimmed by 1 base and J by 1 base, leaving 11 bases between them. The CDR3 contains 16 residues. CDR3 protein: CASSLEPGSAKNIQYF. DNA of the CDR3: TGTGCCAGCAGTTTAGAGCCAGGGTCGGCCAAAAACATTCAGTACTTC.

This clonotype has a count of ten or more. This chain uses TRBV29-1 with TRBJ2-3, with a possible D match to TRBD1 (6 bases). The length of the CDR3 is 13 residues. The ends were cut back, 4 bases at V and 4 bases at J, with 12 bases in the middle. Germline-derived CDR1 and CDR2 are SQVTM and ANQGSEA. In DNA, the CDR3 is TGCAGCGTTGGACAGGTGGGGCCAGATACGCAGTATTTT. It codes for CSVGQVGPDTQYF.

The CDR3 region is CASTRDYGNTDTQYF. The CDR3 DNA reads TGTGCCAGCACGAGGGACTACGGAAACACAGATACGCAGTATTTT. The rearrangement joins TRBV12-3 or TRBV12-4 to TRBJ2-3, with 7 bases aligning to TRBD2. Losses at the gene ends were 7 bases for V and 2 bases for J; bases not matched to a gene: 9. The CDR3 contains 15 residues.

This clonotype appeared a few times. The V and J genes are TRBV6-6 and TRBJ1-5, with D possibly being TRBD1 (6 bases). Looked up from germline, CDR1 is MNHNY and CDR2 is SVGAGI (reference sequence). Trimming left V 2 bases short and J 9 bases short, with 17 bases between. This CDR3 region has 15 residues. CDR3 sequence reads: CASSYPGQRERPQHF. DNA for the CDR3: TGTGCCAGCAGTTACCCAGGACAGAGGGAACGGCCCCAGCATTTT.

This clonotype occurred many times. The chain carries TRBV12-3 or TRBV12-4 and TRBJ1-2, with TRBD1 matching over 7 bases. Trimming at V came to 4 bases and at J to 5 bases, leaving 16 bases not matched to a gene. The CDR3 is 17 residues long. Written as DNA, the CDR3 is TGTGCCAGCAGTTCCCGGGACAGCCACGCGGTAGGGTATGGCTACACCTTC. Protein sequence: CASSSRDSHAVGYGYTF.

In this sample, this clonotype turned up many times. CDR3 loop: CSVRTSGFQDTQYF. CDR3 DNA sequence: TGCAGCGTAAGGACTAGCGGGTTTCAAGATACGCAGTATTTT. The chain joins TRBV29-1 to TRBJ2-3; 11 nucleotides match TRBD2. V shed 6 bases, J shed 5 bases, and the junction held 7 bases outside the gene matches. Germline loops: CDR1 SQVTM, CDR2 ANQGSEA. The CDR3 has 14 amino acids.

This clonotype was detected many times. CDR3 in DNA: TGTGCCAGTAGTATCGGGGAAGAGGGCTACGAGCAGTACTTC. It is translated as CASSIGEEGYEQYF. J is TRBJ2-7 and V is TRBV19; D is possibly TRBD2 (5 bases). Trimming stripped 3 bases from V and 3 bases from J, with 12 bases between. CDR3 length: 14 residues. Germline CDR1 reads LNHDA; CDR2 reads SQIVND (reference sequence). Full variable domain (remainder filled in from reference TRBV19 and TRBJ2-7): DGGITQSPKYLFRKEGQNVTLSCEQNLNHDAMYWYRQDPGQGLRLIYYSQIVNDFQKGDIAEGYSVSREKKESFPLTVTSAQKNPTAFYLCASSIGEEGYEQYFGPGTRLTVT.

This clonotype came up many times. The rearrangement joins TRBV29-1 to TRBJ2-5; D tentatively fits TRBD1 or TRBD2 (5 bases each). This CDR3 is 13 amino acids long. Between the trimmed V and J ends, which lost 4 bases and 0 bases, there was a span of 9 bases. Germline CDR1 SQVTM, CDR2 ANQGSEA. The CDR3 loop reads CSVVGTYQETQYF. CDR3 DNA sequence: TGCAGCGTTGTGGGGACGTACCAAGAGACCCAGTACTTC.

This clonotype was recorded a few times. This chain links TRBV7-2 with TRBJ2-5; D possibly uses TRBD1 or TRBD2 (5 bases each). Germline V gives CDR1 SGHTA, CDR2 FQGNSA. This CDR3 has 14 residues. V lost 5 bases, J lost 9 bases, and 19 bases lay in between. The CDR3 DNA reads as TGTGCCAGCAGCCGCCCCGGGACGGCTCTAGCCCAGTACTTC. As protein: CASSRPGTALAQYF.

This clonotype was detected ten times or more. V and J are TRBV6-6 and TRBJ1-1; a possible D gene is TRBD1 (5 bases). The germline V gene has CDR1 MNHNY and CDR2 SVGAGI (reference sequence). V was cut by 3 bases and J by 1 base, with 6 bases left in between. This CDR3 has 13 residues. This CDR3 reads CASSYQGNTEAFF. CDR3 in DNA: TGTGCCAGCAGTTATCAGGGGAACACTGAAGCTTTCTTT.

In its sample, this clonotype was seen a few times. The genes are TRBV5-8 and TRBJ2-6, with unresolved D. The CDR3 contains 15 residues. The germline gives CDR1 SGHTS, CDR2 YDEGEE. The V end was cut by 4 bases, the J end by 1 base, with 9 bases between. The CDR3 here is CASSLTWSGANVLTF. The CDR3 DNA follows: TGTGCCAGCAGCCTAACCTGGTCTGGGGCCAACGTCCTGACTTTC. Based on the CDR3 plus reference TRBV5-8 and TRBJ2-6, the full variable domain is EAGVTQSPTHLIKTRGQQATLRCSPISGHTSVYWYQQALGLGLQFLLWYDEGEERNRGNFPPRFSGRQFPNYSSELNVNALELEDSALYLCASSLTWSGANVLTFGAGSRLTVL.

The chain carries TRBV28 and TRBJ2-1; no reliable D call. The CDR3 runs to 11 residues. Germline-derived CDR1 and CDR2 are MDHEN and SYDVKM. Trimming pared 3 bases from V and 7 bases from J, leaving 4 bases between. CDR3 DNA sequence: TGTGCCAGCAGTTTGGAAAATGAGCAGTTCTTC. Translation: CASSLENEQFF.

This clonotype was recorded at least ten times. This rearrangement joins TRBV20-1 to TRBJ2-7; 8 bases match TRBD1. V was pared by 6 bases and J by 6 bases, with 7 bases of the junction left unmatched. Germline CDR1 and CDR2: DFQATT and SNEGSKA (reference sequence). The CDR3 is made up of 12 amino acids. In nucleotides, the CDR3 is TGCAGTGCCCCCCGGGACAGGTTCGAGCAGTACTTC. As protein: CSAPRDRFEQYF.

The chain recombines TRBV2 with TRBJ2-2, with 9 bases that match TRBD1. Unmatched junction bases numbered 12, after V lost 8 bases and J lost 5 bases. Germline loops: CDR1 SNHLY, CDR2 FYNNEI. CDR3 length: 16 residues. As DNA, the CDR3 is TGTGCCAGCGGGCGGACGGGACAGGGAATAACCGGGGAGCTGTTTTTT. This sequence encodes CASGRTGQGITGELFF.

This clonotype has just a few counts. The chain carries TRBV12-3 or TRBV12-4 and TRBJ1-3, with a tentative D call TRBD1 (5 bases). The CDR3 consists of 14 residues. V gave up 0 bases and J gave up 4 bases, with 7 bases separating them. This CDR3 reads CASSLAGVGNTIYF. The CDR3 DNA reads TGTGCCAGCAGTTTAGCAGGGGTCGGAAACACCATATATTTT.

The CDR3 here is CASRPDYRGFNEQYF. The CDR3 nucleotides are TGTGCCAGCAGGCCCGATTACAGGGGATTCAACGAGCAGTACTTC. V is TRBV6-5 and J is TRBJ2-7; 7 positions agree with TRBD1. The V gene's germline CDR1 is MNHEY and CDR2 SVGAGI. V lost 6 bases, J lost 5 bases, and 13 bases stayed unmatched. The CDR3 runs to 15 residues.

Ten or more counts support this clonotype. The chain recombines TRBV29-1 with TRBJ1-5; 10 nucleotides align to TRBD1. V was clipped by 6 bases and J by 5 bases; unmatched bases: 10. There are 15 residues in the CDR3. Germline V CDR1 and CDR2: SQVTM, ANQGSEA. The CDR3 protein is CSVSLGQGVDQPQHF. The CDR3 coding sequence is TGCAGCGTATCCCTTGGACAGGGGGTCGATCAGCCCCAGCATTTT.

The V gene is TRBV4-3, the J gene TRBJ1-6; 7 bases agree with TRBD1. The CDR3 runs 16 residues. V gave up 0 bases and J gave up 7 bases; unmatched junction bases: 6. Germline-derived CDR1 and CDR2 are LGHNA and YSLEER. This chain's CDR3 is CASSQDSGQFNSPLHF. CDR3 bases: TGCGCCAGCAGCCAAGATTCGGGACAGTTCAATTCACCCCTCCACTTT.

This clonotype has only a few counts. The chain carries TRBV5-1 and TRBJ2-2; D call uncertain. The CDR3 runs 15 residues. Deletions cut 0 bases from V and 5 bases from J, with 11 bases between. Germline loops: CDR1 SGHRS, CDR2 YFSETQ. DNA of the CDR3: TGCGCCAGCAGCTTGGCCATGGCCTCGACCGGGGAGCTGTTTTTT. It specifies CASSLAMASTGELFF.

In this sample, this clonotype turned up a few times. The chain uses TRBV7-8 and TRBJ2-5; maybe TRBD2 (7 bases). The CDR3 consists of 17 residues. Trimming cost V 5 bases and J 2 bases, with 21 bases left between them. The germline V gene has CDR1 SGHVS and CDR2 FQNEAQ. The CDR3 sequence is CASSLLSGGVGQETQYF. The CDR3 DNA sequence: TGTGCCAGCAGCCTACTGTCGGGGGGCGTCGGGCAAGAGACCCAGTACTTC.

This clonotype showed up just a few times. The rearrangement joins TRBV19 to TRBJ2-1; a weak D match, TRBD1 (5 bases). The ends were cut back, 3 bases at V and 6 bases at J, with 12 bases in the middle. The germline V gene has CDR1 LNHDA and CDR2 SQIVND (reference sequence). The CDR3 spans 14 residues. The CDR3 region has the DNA TGTGCCAGTAGTATTGCCCCCAGGGCCAATGAGCAGTTCTTC. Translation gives CASSIAPRANEQFF.

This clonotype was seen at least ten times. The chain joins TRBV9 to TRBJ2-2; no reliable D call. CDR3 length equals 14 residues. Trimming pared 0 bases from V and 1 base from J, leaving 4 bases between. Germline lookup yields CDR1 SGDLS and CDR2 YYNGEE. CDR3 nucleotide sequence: TGTGCCAGCAGCGTAGCTGGGAACACCGGGGAGCTGTTTTTT. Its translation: CASSVAGNTGELFF.

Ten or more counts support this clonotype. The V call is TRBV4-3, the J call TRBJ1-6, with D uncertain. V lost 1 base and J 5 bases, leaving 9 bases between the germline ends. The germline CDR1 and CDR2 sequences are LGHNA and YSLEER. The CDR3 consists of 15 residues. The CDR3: CASSQGRVDNSPLHF. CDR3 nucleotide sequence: TGCGCCAGCAGCCAAGGGCGGGTGGATAATTCACCCCTCCACTTT.

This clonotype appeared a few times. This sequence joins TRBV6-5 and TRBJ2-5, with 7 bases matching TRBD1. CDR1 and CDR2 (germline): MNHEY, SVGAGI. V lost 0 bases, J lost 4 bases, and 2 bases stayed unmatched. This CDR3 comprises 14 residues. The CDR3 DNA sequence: TGTGCCAGCAGTTACTCGTACAGGGGAGAGACCCAGTACTTC. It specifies CASSYSYRGETQYF.

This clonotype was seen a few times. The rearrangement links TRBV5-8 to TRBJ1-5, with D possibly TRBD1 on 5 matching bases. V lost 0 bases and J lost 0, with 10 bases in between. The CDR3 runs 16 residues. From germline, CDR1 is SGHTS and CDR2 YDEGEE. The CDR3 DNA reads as TGTGCCAGCAGCTTGGGGACACCTATTAGCAATCAGCCCCAGCATTTT. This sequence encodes CASSLGTPISNQPQHF.

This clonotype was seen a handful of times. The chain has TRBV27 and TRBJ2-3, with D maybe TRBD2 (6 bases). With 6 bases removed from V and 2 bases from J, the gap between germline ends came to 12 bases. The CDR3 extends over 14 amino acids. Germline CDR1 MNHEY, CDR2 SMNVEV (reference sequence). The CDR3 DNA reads TGTGCCAGCAGCCAACTAGCTACCACAGATACGCAGTATTTT. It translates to CASSQLATTDTQYF.